This is a list of T cell receptor beta chains from one sample in a study of shared clonotypes between healthy human individuals. Profiled with immunoSEQ multiplex PCR; TCRdb holds only in-frame clones, not every one. The sample contains approximately 2.3 million clones, 85% to 95% of which appear only once. Specimen: naive CD4+ T cells from PBMCs. The source of these receptors is a man younger than 30 in good health. Some clones in this sample may be carry-over from other donors' samples. Each CDR3 is given with its conserved first and last residue. A D gene is named only where the DNA matches it firmly. Clone size is shown for a subset of rows, as once, few, many or a class of expanded clone.

J | D | V | size | DNA | CDR3
TRBJ2-3 | TRBD1 | TRBV5-1 | NA | TGCGCCAGCAGCTTGCCCTGGGGGACAGGGGTAGATACGCAGTATTTT | CASSLPWGTGVDTQYF
TRBJ2-1 | TRBD2 | TRBV5-1 | NA | TGCGCCAGCAGCTTGGGTAGCGGGGGATTCCACAATGAGCAGTTCTTC | CASSLGSGGFHNEQFF
TRBJ1-5 | TRBD1 | TRBV11-2 | NA | TGTGCCAGCAGCTTAGGGCAGGGGGCTTTTCAGCCCCAGCATTTT | CASSLGQGAFQPQHF
TRBJ2-1 | TRBD2 | TRBV6-4 | NA | TGTGCCAGCAGTGTAGCGGGAGCTAGTAATGAGCAGTTCTTC | CASSVAGASNEQFF
TRBJ2-4 | NA | TRBV5-1 | once | TGCGCCAGCAGCCCTGATGACTATCGGGGCCCGTACTTC | CASSPDDYRGPYF
TRBJ1-5 | NA | TRBV5-1 | NA | TGCGCCAGCAGCTCCCGTGGGGGCAATCAGCCCCAGCATTTT | CASSSRGGNQPQHF
TRBJ2-3 | NA | TRBV11-2 | NA | TGTGCCAGCAGCTTAGGGGTCCCCCAACCTGATACGCAGTATTTT | CASSLGVPQPDTQYF
TRBJ2-2 | TRBD2 | TRBV28 | NA | TGTGCCAGCAGTAGTCAGGATCCGGGACTAGCGGTTAACACCGGGGAGCTGTTTTTT | CASSSQDPGLAVNTGELFF
TRBJ2-5 | TRBD2 | TRBV7-9 | once | TGTGCCAGCAGCGGCCCGGCGGGAGTTCGTTTAGGGGAGACCCAGTACTTC | CASSGPAGVRLGETQYF
TRBJ2-1 | NA | TRBV5-4 | NA | TGTGCCAGCAGCCCGGCAGGGGCCGGAGTCCTTAGCAATGAGCAGTTCTTC | CASSPAGAGVLSNEQFF
TRBJ2-1 | TRBD1 | TRBV11-3 | NA | TGTGCCAGCAGCTCGACAGGGGCTCATGAGCAGTTCTTC | CASSSTGAHEQFF